A selection of T cell receptor beta chains follows, all from one sample in a study of cytomegalovirus exposure and HLA in healthy donors. Sequencing used immunoSEQ multiplex PCR; TCRdb keeps in-frame clones, though not all of them. The table lists under 200,000 clones, 70% to 80% of them singletons. Material: PBMCs. The receptors stem from a man aged 25-40 years in good health and CMV-seronegative. Each CDR3 is given with its conserved first and last residue. A D gene is named only where the DNA matches it firmly. Not every row has a clone size; where given, it reads once, few, many or a size class.

TRBJ1-2,-,-,TRBV6-1,TGTGCCAGCAGTGCCGGACAGAACAACTATGGCTACACCTTC,CASSAGQNNYGYTF
TRBJ2-7,few,-,TRBV11-1,TGTGCCAGCAGCCCCGGGACAATCGAGCAGTACTTC,CASSPGTIEQYF
TRBJ2-7,few,-,TRBV11-1,TGTGCCAGCAGCTTTCAGAACTCCTACGAGCAGTACTTC,CASSFQNSYEQYF
TRBJ2-5,-,-,TRBV5-4,TGTGCCAGCAGCTCGGCTAAAGGGGGAGAGACCCAGTACTTC,CASSSAKGGETQYF
TRBJ2-1,-,TRBD2,TRBV11-2,TGTGCCAGCAGCGTTAGCGGGAGTCGTTCCTACAATGAGCAGTTCTTC,CASSVSGSRSYNEQFF
TRBJ2-7,few,TRBD2,TRBV5-1,TGCGCCAGCAGTCTTAGCGGGATAGGTTACGAGCAGTACTTC,CASSLSGIGYEQYF
TRBJ2-1,-,-,TRBV27,TGTGCCAGCAGTTTATCGGGCCGGGAGCAGTTCTTC,CASSLSGREQFF
TRBJ2-2,few,-,TRBV11-2,TGTGCCAGCATGCCCGACTATGCGTCCGGGGAGCTGTTTTTT,CASMPDYASGELFF
TRBJ2-5,-,TRBD2,TRBV10-3,TGTGCCACCCGGCGGGGGGCGCAGCAGGAGACCCAGTACTTC,CATRRGAQQETQYF
TRBJ2-7,-,-,TRBV7-6,TGTGCCAGCAGCTCCCGGGGGGCCCTCTACGAGCAGTACTTC,CASSSRGALYEQYF
TRBJ1-2,-,TRBD1,TRBV5-4,TGTGCCAGCAGCTTGGGGGCAGGGGGCGCGGAGGGCTACACCTTC,CASSLGAGGAEGYTF
TRBJ1-1,-,-,TRBV4-3,TGCGCCAGCAGCCAAGATTTGCGAATAGCTTTCTTT,CASSQDLRIAFF
TRBJ2-7,few,TRBD2,TRBV14,TGTGCCAGCAGCAGACAAGCGGGGGTTGCCTACGAGCAGTACTTC,CASSRQAGVAYEQYF
TRBJ1-3,-,TRBD1,TRBV6-5,TGTGCCAGCAGTTCGACAGGGCACTCTGGAAACACCATATATTTT,CASSSTGHSGNTIYF
TRBJ2-2,-,TRBD1,TRBV11-2,TGTGCCAGCAGCCGGAAACCCCCGACAGGGGCTAGCACCGGGGAGCTGTTTTTT,CASSRKPPTGASTGELFF
TRBJ1-4,-,-,TRBV25-1,TGTGCCAGCAGCAGTAGTGAGTGGGAGGGACTGTTTTTT,CASSSSEWEGLFF
TRBJ2-7,-,TRBD2,TRBV4-2,TGTGCCAGCAGCCAAGATGGGCCGAGCGGGGCCTACGAGCAGTACTTC,CASSQDGPSGAYEQYF
TRBJ1-1,-,TRBD1,TRBV29-1,TGCAGCGTTCCTGGACAGGGTTATGTCGGAGCTTTCTTT,CSVPGQGYVGAFF
TRBJ2-7,-,TRBD1,TRBV4-1,TGCGCCAGCAGCCAAGAATGGACAGGGGGCTACGAGCAGTACTTC,CASSQEWTGGYEQYF
TRBJ1-3,-,-,TRBV6-1,TGTGCCAGCAGTGCACCCGGGGGGTCATTAAGCTCTGGAAACACCATATATTTT,CASSAPGGSLSSGNTIYF
TRBJ1-4,-,-,TRBV28,TGTGCCAGCACCCGTAAGGGGAATGAAAAACTGTTTTTT,CASTRKGNEKLFF
TRBJ2-7,-,TRBD1,TRBV23-1,TGCGCCAGCAGTCAATGGACAGGGGGCCGGGAGCAGTACTTC,CASSQWTGGREQYF
TRBJ2-7,-,TRBD2,TRBV7-9,TGTGCCAGCAGCTTAGTTTTCGGGACTAGCGTCACCGAGCAGTACTTC,CASSLVFGTSVTEQYF
TRBJ2-7,-,TRBD2,TRBV7-2,TGTGCCAGCAGCTTGCGGGAGGGCAGTTCCTACGAGCAGTACTTC,CASSLREGSSYEQYF
TRBJ1-5,-,-,TRBV28,TGTGCCAGCAGTTTATTGGGCCGGCGGCAGGGTGCCGATCAGCCCCAGCATTTT,CASSLLGRRQGADQPQHF
TRBJ2-7,-,TRBD2,TRBV27,TGTGCCAGCAGCCTCATTGGGGCGGGGGGCCCTTACGAGCAGTACTTC,CASSLIGAGGPYEQYF
TRBJ1-1,once,-,TRBV30,TGTGCCTGGAGTCAGCCCCCAGGGAGGACTGAAGCTTTCTTT,CAWSQPPGRTEAFF
TRBJ2-1,-,TRBD2,TRBV7-6,TGTGCCAGCAGCCCCCACACCCGGGGGGGGGTGCAGTTCTTC,CASSPHTRGGVQFF
TRBJ1-1,-,-,TRBV7-2,TGTGCCAGCAGCTTCGGGATAGAGACGGCTTTCTTT,CASSFGIETAFF
TRBJ2-2,-,TRBD1,TRBV5-1,TGCGCCAGCAGCTCCAGGGCGGACAGGGGGCCTCGGGGCACCGGGGAGCTGTTTTTT,CASSSRADRGPRGTGELFF
TRBJ2-2,few,TRBD2,TRBV28,TGTGCCAGCAGTTTGCAGACTAGCGGGAACACCGGGGAGCTGTTTTTT,CASSLQTSGNTGELFF
TRBJ2-7,-,-,TRBV18,TGTGCCAGCTCACCAGAGTCCTACGAGCAGTACTTC,CASSPESYEQYF
TRBJ2-2,-,-,TRBV19,TGTGCCAGTAGAAACAGGGTCAACACCGGGGAGCTGTTTTTT,CASRNRVNTGELFF
TRBJ2-7,-,-,TRBV11-2,TGTGCCAGCAGCTCGCGGACTGCTGCCTACGAGCAGTACTTC,CASSSRTAAYEQYF
TRBJ1-4,-,TRBD1,TRBV6-5,TGTGCCAGCAGTCGTGTTAGCAGGGGGGAACTGTTTTTT,CASSRVSRGELFF
TRBJ2-1,-,-,TRBV9,TGTGCCAGCAGCCCACCAAGCGGAGGGGGCGGGCAGTTCTTC,CASSPPSGGGGQFF
TRBJ2-7,few,TRBD2,TRBV19,TGTGCCAGTAGGCAAGCGACTAGCGGGCTCTACGAGCAGTACTTC,CASRQATSGLYEQYF
TRBJ2-2,-,-,TRBV11-3,TGTGCCAGCAGTTCAGAAATCACCGGGGAGCTGTTTTTT,CASSSEITGELFF
TRBJ2-5,-,-,TRBV5-1,TGCGCCAGCAGCTTGGTTAAAGGGGGTCAAGAGACCCAGTACTTC,CASSLVKGGQETQYF
TRBJ2-3,-,-,TRBV6-5,TGTGCCAGCAGTTCTCAGGGCTATGGCACAGATACGCAGTATTTT,CASSSQGYGTDTQYF
TRBJ2-7,few,TRBD1,TRBV4-1,TGCGCCAGCAGCCAAACTATGGGACAGGGAATTTACGAGCAGTACTTC,CASSQTMGQGIYEQYF
TRBJ2-5,-,TRBD1,TRBV9,TGTGCCAGCAGCGCGCAGACAGGGGGTTCCGAGACCCAGTACTTC,CASSAQTGGSETQYF
TRBJ1-4,few,-,TRBV20-1,TGCAGTGCTTCGGAGGAAAAACTGTTTTTT,CSASEEKLFF
TRBJ1-1,-,-,TRBV30,TGTGCCTGGAGGGGCTTAGGGGGAGCTTTCTTT,CAWRGLGGAFF
TRBJ2-7,-,-,TRBV18,TGTGCCAGCTCACCGGGCGGGGGCCACTACGAGCAGTACTTC,CASSPGGGHYEQYF
TRBJ1-5,-,-,TRBV28,TGTGCCAGCAGTTTAGACTCGAAGCCCCAGCATTTT,CASSLDSKPQHF
TRBJ1-5,-,-,TRBV19,TGTGCCAGTAGTACCCCTGAATCAGTTTCCCAGCATTTT,CASSTPESVSQHF
TRBJ2-7,-,-,TRBV30,TGTGCCTGGAGGCCGTCGGGTGAGCAGTACTTC,CAWRPSGEQYF
TRBJ1-5,-,TRBD1,TRBV7-9,TGTGCCAGCAGCTTCGGGACAGAAGGCCAGCCCCAGCATTTT,CASSFGTEGQPQHF
TRBJ2-7,-,-,TRBV15,TGTGCCACCAGCACTTTAGTGACATCCTACGAGCAGTACTTC,CATSTLVTSYEQYF
TRBJ1-5,-,-,TRBV2,TGTGCCAGACAGACGGGGGTGAATCAGCCCCAGCATTTT,CARQTGVNQPQHF
TRBJ1-4,few,-,TRBV28,TGTGCCAGCAGTTTAACAGATGAAAAACTGTTTTTT,CASSLTDEKLFF
TRBJ2-7,-,-,TRBV6-6,TGTGCCAGCGGGTATACAGGGTTTTACGAGCAGTACTTC,CASGYTGFYEQYF